The 17 T cell receptor beta chains reported below all come from one sample, sequenced in a study of cytomegalovirus exposure and HLA in healthy donors. Primers included in the PCR were 60 Vbeta and 13 Jbeta primers. Assay: immunoSEQ multiplex PCR; the TCRdb copy retains only in-frame clones and omits some. The sample has 50,000 or so clones, 65% to 80% seen once; the top ten hold about a third. The sequenced sample was PBMCs. The origin of the receptors is a man aged 35-49 years in good health and CMV-seropositive.

This chain joins TRBV5-1 and TRBJ2-7; 8 bases match TRBD1. The CDR3 loop spans 15 amino acids. Germline lookup yields CDR1 SGHRS and CDR2 YFSETQ. The V gene end was trimmed by 3 bases and the J gene end by 2 bases; junction bases not matched to a gene: 7. CDR3 nucleotides: TGCGCCAGCAGCTCCGGGACAGGACGAACCTACGAGCAGTACTTC. This sequence encodes CASSSGTGRTYEQYF.

The J gene is TRBJ2-5, the V gene TRBV11-2; possibly TRBD1 for D (5 bases). Per the germline V gene, CDR1 is SGHAT and CDR2 is FQNNGV. V was clipped by 1 base and J by 0 bases, with 9 bases between them. The CDR3 length is 15 residues. CDR3 in amino acids: CASSLGDRYQETQYF. CDR3 coding DNA: TGTGCCAGCAGCTTAGGAGACAGATACCAAGAGACCCAGTACTTC.

The CDR3 protein is CASSDDSAGYTF. Here the CDR3 DNA reads TGTGCCAGCAGCGACGACAGCGCTGGCTACACCTTC. V gene TRBV7-2 combines with J gene TRBJ1-2; weak D call: TRBD1 (5 bases). The CDR3 is 12 amino acids. Trimming left V 5 bases short and J 7 bases short, with 11 bases between. Germline CDR1 reads SGHTA; CDR2 reads FQGNSA.

DNA for the CDR3: TGTGCCAGCAGTGAAAAGGTCCTGGGACAGCTGTATGGCTACACCTTC. Translating it yields CASSEKVLGQLYGYTF. V and J are TRBV2 and TRBJ1-2; 7 bases map to TRBD1. V gave up 2 bases and J gave up 5 bases; unmatched junction bases: 11. The CDR3 covers 16 residues. CDR1 and CDR2 from the germline V gene are SNHLY and FYNNEI.

The gene calls are TRBV6-4 and TRBJ1-1; D gene uncertain. The CDR3 totals 13 residues. Trimming cost V 0 bases and J 8 bases, with 10 bases left between them. The germline CDR1 and CDR2 sequences are MRHNA and SNTAGT. The CDR3 DNA follows: TGTGCCAGCAGTGACTCGAGCGAACTGGAAGCTTTCTTT. It codes for CASSDSSELEAFF.

The chain couples TRBV7-2 to TRBJ2-3; 12 bases fit TRBD1. The V gene's germline CDR1 is SGHTA and CDR2 FQGNSA. The V segment lost 5 bases and the J segment 4 bases; nucleotides outside the gene matches: 10. The CDR3 is 17 amino acids. The CDR3 DNA sequence: TGTGCCAGCAGCCCGAGTCCCGGGACAGGGGGCGCAGATACGCAGTATTTT. This codes for CASSPSPGTGGADTQYF.

V gene TRBV7-9 combines with J gene TRBJ1-2; a weak D match, TRBD1 (5 bases). Trimming cost V 4 bases and J 4 bases, with 10 bases left between them. Per germline, CDR1 SEHNR and CDR2 FQNEAQ (reference sequence). This CDR3 comprises 13 residues. The CDR3 spells CASSWGDGYGYTF. In DNA, the CDR3 is TGTGCCAGCAGCTGGGGGGATGGCTATGGCTACACCTTC.

The genes are TRBV19 and TRBJ2-1, with 7 bases that match TRBD2. This CDR3 comprises 15 residues. J gave up 0 bases and V 3 bases, and 2 bases lay outside the gene matches. Germline V gives CDR1 LNHDA, CDR2 SQIVND (reference sequence). In nucleotides, the CDR3 is TGTGCCAGTAGTATCTCGGGGGGCTCCTACAATGAGCAGTTCTTC. Translating gives CASSISGGSYNEQFF.

The rearrangement uses TRBV25-1 and TRBJ1-2; the D gene is possibly TRBD1 (5 bases). V was shortened by 0 bases and J by 1 base, with 15 bases between the two germline ends. CDR3 length: 17 residues. CDR1 and CDR2 from the germline V gene are MGHDK and SYGVNS. CDR3 nucleotide sequence: TGTGCCAGCAGTGAATATGCCCCCGACAGCTTTAACTATGGCTACACCTTC. It translates to CASSEYAPDSFNYGYTF.

The chain recombines TRBV5-1 with TRBJ1-5; D is perhaps TRBD1 (5 bases). V shed 1 base and J shed 3 bases, with 11 bases lying between them. The CDR3 loop spans 15 amino acids. Germline values: CDR1 SGHRS, CDR2 YFSETQ. The CDR3 here is CASSLSGADNQPQHF. For the CDR3, the DNA is TGCGCCAGCAGCTTGAGTGGGGCAGACAATCAGCCCCAGCATTTT.

The chain recombines TRBV6-4 with TRBJ2-2; no clear D. Germline V gives CDR1 MRHNA, CDR2 SNTAGT. V was trimmed by 7 bases and J by 1 base, leaving 7 bases between them. The CDR3 loop spans 13 amino acids. CDR3 bases: TGTGCCAGCAAAGCAGGGAACACCGGGGAGCTGTTTTTT. Translating it yields CASKAGNTGELFF.

The chain employs TRBV30 and TRBJ2-3, with a tentative D call TRBD2 (7 bases). The CDR3 length is 15 residues. Germline values: CDR1 GTSNPN, CDR2 SVGIG (reference sequence). The V gene lost 5 bases and the J gene lost 3 bases, with 18 bases spanning the gap. The CDR3 loop reads CAWVRGGGGTDTQYF. The CDR3, as DNA: TGTGCCTGGGTCAGGGGAGGGGGAGGGACAGATACGCAGTATTTT.

The V call is TRBV6-4, the J call TRBJ1-1; 10 nucleotides align to TRBD1. Trimming at V came to 9 bases and at J to 1 base, leaving 2 bases not matched to a gene. Germline CDR1 MRHNA, CDR2 SNTAGT. The CDR3 length is 13 residues. The CDR3 protein is CARRTGGNTEAFF. As DNA, the CDR3 is TGTGCCAGGCGGACAGGGGGGAACACTGAAGCTTTCTTT.

The J gene is TRBJ2-2, the V gene TRBV7-8, with D uncertain. The germline V and J ends were trimmed by 4 bases and 6 bases, with 9 bases remaining between them. This CDR3 has 13 amino acids. Germline CDR1 is SGHVS and CDR2 is FQNEAQ. CDR3 loop: CASSSSVAGELFF. In DNA form, the CDR3 reads TGTGCCAGCAGCTCTTCGGTAGCCGGGGAGCTGTTTTTT.

The sample holds a few counts of this clone. The chain employs TRBV6-1 and TRBJ1-1; D gene ambiguous. Per the germline V gene, CDR1 is MNHNS and CDR2 is SASEGT. This CDR3 comprises 12 residues. V dropped 2 bases and J dropped 6 bases, with 7 bases sitting between them. CDR3 coding DNA: TGTGCCAGCAGTGAACGGGTCCCTGAAGCTTTCTTT. Its translation is CASSERVPEAFF.

The gene calls are TRBV19 and TRBJ2-3; TRBD2 matches at 9 bases. V was clipped by 2 bases and J by 6 bases; unmatched bases: 6. The V gene's germline CDR1 is LNHDA and CDR2 SQIVND (reference sequence). The CDR3 consists of 15 residues. The CDR3: CASSILAGTGDTQYF. In DNA form, the CDR3 reads TGTGCCAGTAGTATACTAGCGGGGACGGGGGATACGCAGTATTTT. Full variable domain (missing parts from reference TRBV19 and TRBJ2-3): DGGITQSPKYLFRKEGQNVTLSCEQNLNHDAMYWYRQDPGQGLRLIYYSQIVNDFQKGDIAEGYSVSREKKESFPLTVTSAQKNPTAFYLCASSILAGTGDTQYFGPGTRLTVL.

This clone showed up just a few times. This chain links TRBV6-1 with TRBJ2-1, with TRBD1 identical over 8 bases. The CDR3 runs 15 residues. Trimming took 7 bases from V and 2 from J; bases not matched to a gene: 7. The germline V gene encodes CDR1 MNHNS and CDR2 SASEGT. The CDR3 DNA sequence: TGTGCCAGCATTCTGGACAGGGTTACCTACAATGAGCAGTTCTTC. As protein: CASILDRVTYNEQFF.